This T cell receptor (beta chain) was captured by sequencing in a study of blood T cells in healthy people across ages. Study findings and constraints: Possibly, changes in expanded clonotypes were confounded because donor CMV status was unknown.

V lost 6 bases, J lost 4 bases, and 11 bases stayed unmatched. Germline V gene data show CDR1 as LGHDT and CDR2 as YNNKEL (reference sequence). The CDR3 is 16 amino acids. Together with a sample-barcoded 5' primer, a J-beta primer mix was included in a second PCR lasting about 7 to 11 cycles. TCRdb re-called the 5' RACE reads through MiXCR, storing one row per CDR3 protein. The repertoire holds about 1.8 million distinct CDR3 sequences, with roughly 50% as singletons. Extraction yielded at least 6 micrograms of total RNA per sample. Notes on this clonotype: Its antigen is not known.

Sequencing was performed on blood. The V gene is TRBV3-1, the J gene TRBJ2-3, with 9 nucleotides matching TRBD1. The clonotype was recovered from a woman between 40 and 55 years old in good health. For the CDR3, the DNA is TGTGCCAGCAGTTTGAGCGGGACAGGGCATGCAGATACGCAGTATTTT. This encodes CASSLSGTGHADTQYF.